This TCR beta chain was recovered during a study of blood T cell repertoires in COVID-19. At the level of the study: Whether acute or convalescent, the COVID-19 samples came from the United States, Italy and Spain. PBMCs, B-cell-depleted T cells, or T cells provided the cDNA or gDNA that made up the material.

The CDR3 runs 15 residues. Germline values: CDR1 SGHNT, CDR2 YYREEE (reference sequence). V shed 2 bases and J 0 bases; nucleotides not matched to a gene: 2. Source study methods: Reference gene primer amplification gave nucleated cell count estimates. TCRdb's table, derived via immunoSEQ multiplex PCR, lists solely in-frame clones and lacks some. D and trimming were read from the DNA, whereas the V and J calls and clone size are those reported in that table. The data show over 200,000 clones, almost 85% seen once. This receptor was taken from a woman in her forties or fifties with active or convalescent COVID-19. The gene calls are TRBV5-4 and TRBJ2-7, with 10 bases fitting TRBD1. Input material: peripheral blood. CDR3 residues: CASSFGTGASYEQYF. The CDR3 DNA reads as TGTGCCAGCAGCTTCGGGACAGGGGCCTCCTACGAGCAGTACTTC.